This T cell receptor beta chain appears in the sequencing data of a study of blood T cell repertoires in COVID-19 (dated by TCRdb to 2019 to 2021). General notes on the study: Collaborator samples came from the United States, Italy and Spain and covered acute and convalescent phases of COVID-19. A de-identified subject ID, COVID-19 status, age in years and sex were almost always included in the sample metadata. The samples were drawn from the first 160 participants of the ongoing ImmuneRACE study and from 950 to 1,500 subjects provided by 6 global collaborators. The dataset comprised deeply sampled blood TCRbeta repertoires from subjects exposed to, actively infected with, or recovered from COVID-19. The material from the prospective study consisted of cDNA or gDNA derived from T cells, B-cell-depleted T cells, or PBMCs. HLA class I and class II types, where available, came from metadata supplied by the sample provider rather than from assay-based typing. A freely available public database, intended as a resource for researchers studying the immune response to SARS-CoV-2, is where the repertoires were released. Study-wide conclusions, independent of this receptor: Clinical and demographic metadata were provided uncurated, with the amount varying by source and participant.

Collaborating institutions collected whole blood in K2EDTA tubes following their own protocols. For TCRbeta analysis, collaborators shipped samples in one of three forms: frozen whole blood, isolated PBMCs, or DNA extracted from either of those sample types. Of note for this clone: Its antigen is unknown. Per-nucleotide qualities are absent, and no much larger clonotype sits a single base away.

Including the terminal cysteine and phenylalanine, the CDR3 comprises 14 residues. Only CDR3 DNA remains: 42 bases, in frame from the first base. V is cut back by 6 bases and J by 7 bases, with 6 bases in the junction unmatched. Sequences KGHSH (CDR1) and LQKENI (CDR2) are obtained from the germline V gene. TCRbeta CDR3 regions were amplified from genomic DNA using the immunoSEQ Assay, a bias-controlled multiplex PCR. On the authors' methods: The number of nucleated cells in each sample was estimated from the amplification of reference gene primers within the assay. Sequence reads were collapsed and filtered to measure the absolute abundance of every unique TCRbeta CDR3 rearrangement. For each sample, productive Simpson clonality was calculated by taking the square root of Simpson's diversity index across productive rearrangements. In its TCRdb copy, this immuneACCESS table keeps in-frame sequences only and misses some clones. Where compared with another copy, unresolved V genes explain less than half of these, and the others have no known cause. The V and J calls and the clone size are those of that table, but D and trimming were determined from the DNA. This sample holds about 230,000 clones; approximately 81% were observed only once. Around 18% of the sample goes to the ten largest clones.

The chain links TRBV18 with TRBJ2-6; 7 bases in the junction line up with TRBD1. The clonotype comes from a woman of 80 years or more with active or convalescent COVID-19. Sequences were obtained from peripheral blood. The DNA sequence follows: TGTGCCAGCTCGCGACAGGGTTATGCCAACGTCCTGACTTTC. It is translated as CASSRQGYANVLTF.